The 17 T cell receptor beta chains in this list originate from one sample, sequenced in a study of T cell responses to AZD1222 COVID-19 vaccine. TCRdb's table, derived via immunoSEQ multiplex PCR, lists solely in-frame clones and lacks some. The data show 100,000 to 150,000 clones, less than 90% seen once. The sequenced sample was peripheral blood, obtained on day 0 of AZD1222 vaccination. These receptors were obtained from an adult in good health.

This chain links TRBV27 with TRBJ2-1; 7 positions match TRBD1. V was pared by 6 bases and J by 3 bases, with 5 bases of the junction left unmatched. Germline V gene sequence: CDR1 MNHEY, CDR2 SMNVEV (reference sequence). The CDR3 contains 14 residues. Here the CDR3 DNA reads TGTGCCAGCAGGGGGACAGACCACTACAATGAGCAGTTCTTC. Translated: CASRGTDHYNEQFF.

The chain links TRBV7-2 to TRBJ2-3, with 9 bases that match TRBD1. Germline lookup yields CDR1 SGHTA and CDR2 FQGNSA. CDR3 size: 15 residues. V shed 5 bases, J shed 4 bases, and the junction held 7 bases outside the gene matches. In DNA, the CDR3 is TGTGCCAGCAGCGGCAACAGGGGGCGGGCAGATACGCAGTATTTT. Translating it yields CASSGNRGRADTQYF. The full variable domain, its missing parts supplied by reference TRBV7-2 and TRBJ2-3, is GAGVSQSPSNKVTEKGKDVELRCDPISGHTALYWYRQSLGQGLEFLIYFQGNSAPDKSGLPSDRFSAERTGGSVSTLTIQRTQQEDSAVYLCASSGNRGRADTQYFGPGTRLTVL.

The rearrangement joins TRBV20-1 to TRBJ1-6; weak D call: TRBD1 (5 bases). Trimming cost V 3 bases and J 6 bases, with 9 bases left between them. CDR1 is DFQATT and CDR2 is SNEGSKA in the germline V gene (reference sequence). The CDR3 is made up of 13 amino acids. The CDR3 here is CSASGRANSPLHF. CDR3 in DNA: TGCAGTGCTAGTGGCAGGGCTAATTCACCCCTCCACTTT.

V and J are TRBV5-6 and TRBJ2-7; D ambiguous. V lost 2 bases, J lost 0 bases, and 9 bases lay in between. Per the germline V gene, CDR1 is SGHDT and CDR2 is YYEEEE. This CDR3 has 14 residues. CDR3 DNA: TGTGCCAGCAGCTTTAGGCGCCTCTCCTACGAGCAGTACTTC. It encodes CASSFRRLSYEQYF.

This clone was counted once. This chain uses TRBV7-2 with TRBJ2-2; no clear D. CDR1 is SGHTA, CDR2 FQGNSA, per germline. V was clipped by 3 bases and J by 5 bases, with 10 bases between them. The CDR3 contains 14 residues. CDR3 nucleotide sequence: TGTGCCAGCAGCTTCTGGCCTGGGACCGGGGAGCTGTTTTTT. This codes for CASSFWPGTGELFF.

The chain carries TRBV7-2 and TRBJ2-7; TRBD1 agrees at 9 bases. Germline lookup yields CDR1 SGHTA and CDR2 FQGNSA. V trimming: 10 bases; J trimming: 3 bases; junction bases outside the gene matches: 4. The length of the CDR3 is 12 residues. CDR3 in DNA: TGTGCCACAGGACAGGGGTTCTACGAGCAGTACTTC. Its protein is CATGQGFYEQYF.

The J gene is TRBJ2-7, the V gene TRBV19; D remains unclear. V was clipped by 4 bases and J by 3 bases, with 10 bases between them. CDR3 length equals 13 residues. The V gene's germline CDR1 is LNHDA and CDR2 SQIVND (reference sequence). The CDR3: CASSTQINYEQYF. In DNA form, the CDR3 reads TGTGCCAGTAGTACACAAATTAACTACGAGCAGTACTTC.

The rearrangement uses TRBV6-1 and TRBJ1-6; D is possibly TRBD1 (5 bases). The CDR3 length is 16 residues. Deletions cut 5 bases from V and 0 bases from J, with 11 bases between. Germline V gene sequence: CDR1 MNHNS, CDR2 SASEGT. CDR3 loop: CASSKDSSSYNSPLHF. The CDR3 nucleotides read TGTGCCAGCAGTAAAGACAGTAGCTCCTATAATTCACCCCTCCACTTT.

The chain joins TRBV6-5 to TRBJ1-1; maybe TRBD1 (5 bases). There are 15 residues in the CDR3. Germline V gene data show CDR1 as MNHEY and CDR2 as SVGAGI. Trimming took off 7 bases at V and 0 bases at J, with 15 bases between the two ends. The CDR3 loop is CASTGQHTLNTEAFF. The CDR3 DNA sequence: TGTGCCAGCACCGGACAACACACCTTGAACACTGAAGCTTTCTTT.

The table lists this clone with a count of one. J is TRBJ2-1 and V is TRBV5-1, with TRBD2 matching over 7 bases. The CDR3 length is 17 residues. The trim removed 4 bases at V and 4 bases at J, leaving 14 bases unmatched. From germline, CDR1 is SGHRS and CDR2 YFSETQ. Here the CDR3 DNA reads TGCGCCAGCAGCAAAGGACTAGTTGGAGTAGGGTACAATGAGCAGTTCTTC. Translating it yields CASSKGLVGVGYNEQFF.

The table lists this clone with a few counts. This rearrangement joins TRBV19 to TRBJ1-1; D is undetermined. CDR3 length: 14 residues. V was shortened by 5 bases and J by 4 bases, with 14 bases between the two germline ends. The germline gives CDR1 LNHDA, CDR2 SQIVND (reference sequence). CDR3 region: CASSPLAEGTEAFF. CDR3 bases: TGTGCCAGTAGTCCCCTGGCGGAAGGCACTGAAGCTTTCTTT.

The chain employs TRBV7-2 and TRBJ1-2; possibly TRBD1 for D (6 bases). The germline gives CDR1 SGHTA, CDR2 FQGNSA. The CDR3 is 12 residues long. V lost 5 bases and J 8 bases, leaving 12 bases between the germline ends. The CDR3 DNA is TGTGCCAGCAGCCAGTTTGGGGGCGGCTACACCTTC. The encoded protein is CASSQFGGGYTF.

The CDR3: CASSQLRVSEQYF. CDR3 sequence (DNA): TGCGCCAGCAGCCAATTGAGGGTCTCCGAGCAGTACTTC. This chain joins TRBV4-3 and TRBJ2-7; a weak D match, TRBD2 (5 bases). CDR3 length: 13 amino acids. Trimming removed 2 bases at V and 6 bases at J, with 11 bases between. In germline, CDR1 is LGHNA, CDR2 YSLEER.

This chain connects TRBV6-6 to TRBJ2-7, with TRBD1 matching over 7 bases. Germline V gives CDR1 MNHNY, CDR2 SVGAGI (reference sequence). The CDR3 loop spans 14 amino acids. V lost 5 bases and J lost 1; bases outside the gene matches: 5. The CDR3 DNA sequence: TGTGCCAGCAGTGCCGGGACAGCATCCTACGAGCAGTACTTC. Its translation: CASSAGTASYEQYF.

The V and J genes are TRBV7-8 and TRBJ1-3; possible D gene TRBD1, 6 bases. V gave up 0 bases and J gave up 4 bases, with 13 bases separating them. The CDR3 length is 16 residues. Germline V CDR1 and CDR2: SGHVS, FQNEAQ. The CDR3 sequence: CASSLAPGTIGNTIYF. DNA of the CDR3: TGTGCCAGCAGCTTAGCTCCAGGGACAATCGGAAACACCATATATTTT.

In nucleotides, the CDR3 is TGTGCCAGCAGCGCAGGGACGGTCCAGACCGGGACTGAAGCTTTCTTT. Amino acid sequence: CASSAGTVQTGTEAFF. This chain links TRBV7-6 with TRBJ1-1, with D perhaps TRBD1 (5 bases). This CDR3 comprises 16 residues. Trimming removed 5 bases from V and 5 bases from J, with 21 bases in between. CDR1 and CDR2 from the germline V gene are SGHVS and FNYEAQ.

The chain is built from TRBV19 and TRBJ1-2; D call uncertain. Trimming left V 1 base short and J 0 bases short, with 6 bases between. From germline, CDR1 is LNHDA and CDR2 SQIVND (reference sequence). The CDR3 is made up of 14 amino acids. The CDR3 DNA reads as TGTGCCAGTAGTATAGTGGGAGCTAACTATGGCTACACCTTC. Protein: CASSIVGANYGYTF.